A selection of T cell receptor beta chains follows, all from one sample in a study of cytomegalovirus exposure and HLA in healthy donors. TCRdb keeps only in-frame clones here, not all; method: immunoSEQ multiplex PCR. The table records over 90,000 clones, around 68% of them present only once. Source material: PBMCs. Receptors were obtained from a human donor in good health. Both conserved end residues are part of each CDR3. A D gene is named only where the DNA matches it firmly. Not every row has a clone size; where given, it reads once, few, many or a size class.

clone_size: -; j_call: TRBJ1-2; d_call: TRBD1; v_call: TRBV6-5; cdr3_nt: TGTGCCAGCACCGGGACAGGGGGCGGCGAAAATGGCTACACCTTC; cdr3_aa: CASTGTGGGENGYTF
clone_size: -; j_call: TRBJ2-7; d_call: -; v_call: TRBV2; cdr3_nt: TGTGCCAGCACCCGTCCCCGAGGGGGGGTCGTAGGCGTAGGGCAGTACTTC; cdr3_aa: CASTRPRGGVVGVGQYF
clone_size: -; j_call: TRBJ1-4; d_call: -; v_call: TRBV29-1; cdr3_nt: TGCAGCGTTCGAAGCCACTCAAATGAAAAACTGTTTTTT; cdr3_aa: CSVRSHSNEKLFF
clone_size: -; j_call: TRBJ2-7; d_call: TRBD1; v_call: TRBV29-1; cdr3_nt: TGCAGCGTTATCCTTGGACAGGGAAGATCCTACGAGCAGTACTTC; cdr3_aa: CSVILGQGRSYEQYF
clone_size: -; j_call: TRBJ1-5; d_call: TRBD1; v_call: TRBV30; cdr3_nt: TGTGCCTGGAGTCCGCACCGGGGACAGCCCTTCAATCAGCCCCAGCATTTT; cdr3_aa: CAWSPHRGQPFNQPQHF
clone_size: -; j_call: TRBJ2-7; d_call: TRBD2; v_call: TRBV10-1; cdr3_nt: TGCGCCAGCAGCCCCTATGGACTAGCGGGTGGGTCCTACGAGCAGTACTTC; cdr3_aa: CASSPYGLAGGSYEQYF
clone_size: -; j_call: TRBJ2-5; d_call: TRBD1; v_call: TRBV5-1; cdr3_nt: TGCGCCAGCAGCTGGAACCCGACAGGGGGCCAAGAGACCCAGTACTTC; cdr3_aa: CASSWNPTGGQETQYF
clone_size: -; j_call: TRBJ2-1; d_call: TRBD2; v_call: TRBV7-2; cdr3_nt: TGTGCCAGCAGCTTAACCCCTCCAACTAGCGGGAGTCGACATGAGCAGTTCTTC; cdr3_aa: CASSLTPPTSGSRHEQFF
clone_size: -; j_call: TRBJ1-3; d_call: TRBD1; v_call: TRBV2; cdr3_nt: TGTGCCAGCACCCGGGACAGTTCCTCTGGAAACACCATATATTTT; cdr3_aa: CASTRDSSSGNTIYF
clone_size: -; j_call: TRBJ1-1; d_call: -; v_call: TRBV28; cdr3_nt: TGTGCCAGCACCGGGAACACTGAAGCTTTCTTT; cdr3_aa: CASTGNTEAFF
clone_size: -; j_call: TRBJ2-3; d_call: TRBD2; v_call: TRBV7-9; cdr3_nt: TGTGCCAGCAGCTTAGTGACTAGCGGGGTGCCCACAGATACGCAGTATTTT; cdr3_aa: CASSLVTSGVPTDTQYF
clone_size: few; j_call: TRBJ1-5; d_call: -; v_call: TRBV30; cdr3_nt: TGTGCCTGGAGTGAGGGACTGAGCAATCAGCCCCAGCATTTT; cdr3_aa: CAWSEGLSNQPQHF
clone_size: -; j_call: TRBJ1-4; d_call: -; v_call: TRBV6-1; cdr3_nt: TGTGCCAGCAGTGACTGTCCAAGTTTCCTAGTCGACAATGAAAAACTGTTTTTT; cdr3_aa: CASSDCPSFLVDNEKLFF
clone_size: few; j_call: TRBJ1-1; d_call: TRBD1; v_call: TRBV5-8; cdr3_nt: TGTGCCAGCAGCCGACAGGGAGGCAAGGAAGCTTTCTTT; cdr3_aa: CASSRQGGKEAFF
clone_size: once; j_call: TRBJ1-4; d_call: -; v_call: TRBV30; cdr3_nt: TGTGCCTGGAGTGCCCCCCAGGGTCGGGCGGAAAAACTGTTTTTT; cdr3_aa: CAWSAPQGRAEKLFF
clone_size: -; j_call: TRBJ1-1; d_call: -; v_call: TRBV30; cdr3_nt: TGTGCCTGGAGTGCCGATCAGGTAAACCCTGAAGCTTTCTTT; cdr3_aa: CAWSADQVNPEAFF
clone_size: -; j_call: TRBJ2-7; d_call: -; v_call: TRBV5-8; cdr3_nt: TGTGCCAGCAGCTTACAGAGTTTTAGGGAGCAGTACTTC; cdr3_aa: CASSLQSFREQYF
clone_size: -; j_call: TRBJ2-7; d_call: TRBD1; v_call: TRBV2; cdr3_nt: TGTGCCAGCAGTCAAGGACAGGCCCCCTCCTACGAGCAGTACTTC; cdr3_aa: CASSQGQAPSYEQYF
clone_size: -; j_call: TRBJ2-5; d_call: -; v_call: TRBV27; cdr3_nt: TGTGCCAGCAGAAGGATCTCCGGGGAGACCCAGTACTTC; cdr3_aa: CASRRISGETQYF
clone_size: -; j_call: TRBJ2-1; d_call: -; v_call: TRBV19; cdr3_nt: TGTGCCAGTAGGCTTGTAGGGGTCAATGAGCAGTTCTTC; cdr3_aa: CASRLVGVNEQFF
clone_size: few; j_call: TRBJ1-1; d_call: -; v_call: TRBV29-1; cdr3_nt: TGCAGCGTTGATAAAGGGGCCGGGAACACTGAAGCTTTCTTT; cdr3_aa: CSVDKGAGNTEAFF
clone_size: once; j_call: TRBJ2-1; d_call: TRBD2; v_call: TRBV28; cdr3_nt: TGTGCCAGCAGCGGGATTGGGGGGGGGACTTTTTATGAGCAGTTCTTC; cdr3_aa: CASSGIGGGTFYEQFF
clone_size: -; j_call: TRBJ2-7; d_call: -; v_call: TRBV19; cdr3_nt: TGTGCCAGTAGAAAGGGGAACGAGCAGTACTTC; cdr3_aa: CASRKGNEQYF
clone_size: -; j_call: TRBJ1-4; d_call: TRBD1; v_call: TRBV28; cdr3_nt: TGTGCCAGCAGTGCCTATTACCGGGACAGCCGGGAAAAACTGTTTTTT; cdr3_aa: CASSAYYRDSREKLFF
clone_size: -; j_call: TRBJ2-2; d_call: -; v_call: TRBV7-9; cdr3_nt: TGTGCCAGCAGCGCGAAGCGGGACACTTCTTGGGACACCGGGGAGCTGTTTTTT; cdr3_aa: CASSAKRDTSWDTGELFF
clone_size: -; j_call: TRBJ2-2; d_call: TRBD1; v_call: TRBV28; cdr3_nt: TGTGCCAGCCGTAACAGGGGAACCGGGGAGCTGTTTTTT; cdr3_aa: CASRNRGTGELFF